These 14 T cell receptor beta chains came from one sample sequenced in a study of blood T cell repertoires in COVID-19. The data were produced by immunoSEQ multiplex PCR, yet TCRdb's version contains in-frame clones alone and is incomplete. The sample consists of about 140,000 clones, roughly 80% of them appearing once. Sequences were obtained from peripheral blood. Receptors originate from a man in his fifties with acute or convalescent COVID-19.

This clone was seen only once. This chain connects TRBV11-2 to TRBJ2-3; tentatively, D is TRBD2 (5 bases). V lost 2 bases to trimming and J lost 0 bases, with 9 bases between them. In germline, CDR1 is SGHAT, CDR2 FQNNGV. The CDR3 contains 15 residues. As DNA, the CDR3 is TGTGCCAGCAGCTTACGCGGCGGGAGCACAGATACGCAGTATTTT. This sequence encodes CASSLRGGSTDTQYF.

This rearrangement joins TRBV6-4 to TRBJ2-3; possibly TRBD2 for D (5 bases). Germline lookup yields CDR1 MRHNA and CDR2 SNTAGT. Trimming removed 9 bases from V and 2 bases from J, with 12 bases in between. The CDR3 loop spans 13 amino acids. CDR3 DNA sequence: TGTGCCAGTTCCCGGGAAGTCACAGATACGCAGTATTTT. Translation: CASSREVTDTQYF.

Here the CDR3 DNA reads TGTGCCAGCAGCCAAGGCGGAGGTGTCCACGAGCAGTACGTC. Residues: CASSQGGGVHEQYV. The chain is built from TRBV14 and TRBJ2-7; TRBD2 might be the D (5 bases). Deletions cut 1 base from V and 5 bases from J, with 12 bases between. Germline V CDR1 and CDR2: SGHDN, FVKESK. The CDR3 is made up of 14 amino acids.

This chain uses TRBV24-1 with TRBJ2-1; possibly TRBD1 for D (5 bases). CDR1 KGHDR and CDR2 SFDVKD come from the germline V gene. V shed 9 bases and J shed 6 bases, with 14 bases lying between them. This CDR3 region has 13 residues. The CDR3 spells CATSGRESNEQFF. In DNA form, the CDR3 reads TGTGCCACCTCCGGCAGGGAAAGCAATGAGCAGTTCTTC.

A single count supports this clone. DNA for the CDR3: TGCAGTGCCGCCCATCGGGACGAGCAGTACTTC. This sequence encodes CSAAHRDEQYF. The chain employs TRBV20-1 and TRBJ2-7; D call uncertain. From germline, CDR1 is DFQATT and CDR2 SNEGSKA (reference sequence). Trimming took off 6 bases at V and 5 bases at J, with 11 bases between the two ends. The CDR3 totals 11 residues.

The chain couples TRBV5-1 to TRBJ1-3; possible D gene TRBD1, 6 bases. CDR3 length: 16 amino acids. V shed 3 bases and J shed 0 bases, with 13 bases lying between them. Germline V gene lookup returns CDR1 SGHRS and CDR2 YFSETQ. The CDR3 sequence: CASSWTSGVSGNTIYF. The CDR3 nucleotides are TGCGCCAGCAGCTGGACCTCAGGGGTCTCTGGAAACACCATATATTTT.

V gene TRBV5-1 combines with J gene TRBJ1-5, with 8 bases fitting TRBD1. Germline-derived CDR1 and CDR2 are SGHRS and YFSETQ. The J segment lost 2 bases and the V segment lost 4 bases, leaving 2 bases of the junction unmatched. There are 14 residues in the CDR3. As DNA, the CDR3 is TGCGCCAGCAGCATGACAGGGGGCAATCAGCCCCAGCATTTT. It translates to CASSMTGGNQPQHF.

The sample holds a few counts of this clone. The rearrangement joins TRBV19 to TRBJ1-1; D possibly corresponds to TRBD1 (6 bases). V dropped 4 bases and J dropped 4 bases, with 16 bases sitting between them. Germline CDR1 LNHDA, CDR2 SQIVND (reference sequence). The CDR3 extends over 15 amino acids. CDR3 nucleotides: TGTGCCAGTAGTAAACTACAGGGTGGTGGCACTGAAGCTTTCTTT. It yields the protein CASSKLQGGGTEAFF.

This sequence joins TRBV7-3 and TRBJ2-3, with TRBD1 matching 7 bases. Germline V CDR1 and CDR2: SGHTA, FQGTGA. Trimming removed 5 bases from V and 5 bases from J; junction bases left unmatched: 7. This CDR3 has 14 residues. CDR3 sequence: CASSPGGGGDTQYF. CDR3 in DNA: TGTGCCAGCAGCCCAGGGGGTGGAGGAGATACGCAGTATTTT.

The chain links TRBV11-2 to TRBJ1-5; tentative D call: TRBD1 (5 bases). CDR3 size: 14 residues. The germline V and J ends were trimmed by 3 bases and 4 bases, with 10 bases remaining between them. In germline, CDR1 is SGHAT, CDR2 FQNNGV. CDR3 in amino acids: CASSFNQGNQPQHF. The DNA of the CDR3 is TGTGCCAGCAGCTTTAATCAGGGAAATCAGCCCCAGCATTTT.

This chain links TRBV30 with TRBJ2-5; tentative D call: TRBD2 (5 bases). The V end lost 5 bases, the J end lost 9 bases, and 13 bases lay between the germline ends. The CDR3 has 11 amino acids. Germline V CDR1 and CDR2: GTSNPN, SVGIG (reference sequence). The CDR3 DNA follows: TGTGCCTGGGCGTCCGGGAACGCCCAGTACTTC. The encoded protein is CAWASGNAQYF.

The rearrangement links TRBV30 to TRBJ1-2; 7 bases are shared with TRBD1. The CDR3 is 14 amino acids. V shed 3 bases, J shed 8 bases, and the junction held 12 bases outside the gene matches. Germline values: CDR1 GTSNPN, CDR2 SVGIG (reference sequence). CDR3 sequence: CAWSFGQGGWGYTF. CDR3 coding DNA: TGTGCCTGGAGCTTCGGGCAGGGGGGTTGGGGCTACACCTTC.

The rearrangement links TRBV27 to TRBJ2-3; a weak D match, TRBD1 (5 bases). V was pared by 5 bases and J by 6 bases, with 12 bases between. The germline gives CDR1 MNHEY, CDR2 SMNVEV (reference sequence). CDR3 length: 13 residues. CDR3 in DNA: TGTGCCAGCAGTCTGGGGCCCATGGATACGCAGTATTTT. Translated: CASSLGPMDTQYF.

V is TRBV7-3 and J is TRBJ2-3; no definite D call. The V and J ends lost 2 bases and 2 bases respectively, with 11 bases between them. The CDR3 length is 15 residues. Looked up from germline, CDR1 is SGHTA and CDR2 is FQGTGA. As DNA, the CDR3 is TGTGCCAGCAGCTTACGTCCTTTATTCACAGATACGCAGTATTTT. Its protein product is CASSLRPLFTDTQYF.